This is a list of T cell receptor beta chains from one sample in a study of T cell responses to AZD1222 COVID-19 vaccine. Generated by immunoSEQ multiplex PCR, the TCRdb table keeps only in-frame clones and is missing some. The sample records about 190,000 clones, 85% to 95% being singletons. The sequencing here drew on peripheral blood, taken on day 0 of AZD1222 vaccination. The receptors were gathered from an adult in good health. The CDR3 runs from the conserved cysteine through the conserved F or W.

15	TRBV28	TRBJ1-2	CASRMSGTGRNGYTF
15	TRBV4-2	TRBJ2-3	CASSQDLRPPDTQYF
15	TRBV19	TRBJ2-1	CASRPSDQLYNEQFF
13	TRBV18	TRBJ2-2	CASSGRETGELFF
16	TRBV4-1	TRBJ1-3	CASSQQQGNSGNTIYF
11	TRBV6-1	TRBJ2-7	CASSEGSEQYF
15	TRBV7-9	TRBJ2-5	CASSLVLYQQETQYF
14	TRBV24-1	TRBJ2-3	CATSDLYRLDTQYF
15	TRBV7-2	TRBJ1-5	CASSLQASWDQPQHF
16	TRBV27	TRBJ1-1	CASSFDSRGRNTEAFF
13	TRBV18	TRBJ2-5	CASSPRSKETQYF
13	TRBV7-9	TRBJ1-1	CASSLYMNTEAFF